The T cell receptor beta chain under discussion was sequenced for a study of blood T cell repertoires in COVID-19. CDR1 is SGHDN and CDR2 is FVKESK in the germline V gene. V shed 0 bases, J shed 8 bases, and the junction held 9 bases outside the gene matches. The CDR3 contains 16 residues. The data were produced by immunoSEQ multiplex PCR, yet TCRdb's version contains in-frame clones alone and is incomplete. In the table there are around 300,000 clones, around 90% of which are singletons. This chain connects TRBV14 to TRBJ1-4; 7 bases match TRBD1. The sample consisted of PBMCs or T cells enriched from blood (not recorded which). The clonotype originates from a woman between 55 and 75 years old in a cohort exposed to, infected with or recovered from COVID-19 (not recorded which). In DNA form, the CDR3 reads TGTGCCAGCAGCCAAGATCAGGGGGTTCGGGGAGAAAAACTGTTTTTT. Residues: CASSQDQGVRGEKLFF.